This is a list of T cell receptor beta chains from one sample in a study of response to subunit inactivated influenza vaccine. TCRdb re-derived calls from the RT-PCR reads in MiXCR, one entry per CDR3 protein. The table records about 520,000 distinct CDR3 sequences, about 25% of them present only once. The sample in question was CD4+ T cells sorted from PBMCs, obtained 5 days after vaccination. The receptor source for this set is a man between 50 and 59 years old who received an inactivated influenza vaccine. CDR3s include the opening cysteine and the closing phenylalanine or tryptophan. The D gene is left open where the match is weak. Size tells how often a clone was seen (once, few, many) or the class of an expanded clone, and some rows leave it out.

cdr3_nt: TGTGCCAGCAGCCAAGGTTTGACAGGGGGTAGAGGAGAGACCCAGTACTTC; cdr3_aa: CASSQGLTGGRGETQYF; clone_size: few; v_call: TRBV3-1; j_call: TRBJ2-5; d_call: TRBD1
cdr3_nt: TGCAGTGCTAGGGCCTGGGGGCGGAGCCAAGAGACCCAGTACTTC; cdr3_aa: CSARAWGRSQETQYF; clone_size: -; v_call: TRBV20-1; j_call: TRBJ2-5; d_call: -
cdr3_nt: TGCAGTGCTATACCGGGACTAGCGGTCTCCTACAATGAGCAGTTCTTC; cdr3_aa: CSAIPGLAVSYNEQFF; clone_size: few; v_call: TRBV20-1; j_call: TRBJ2-1; d_call: TRBD2
cdr3_nt: TGTGCCAGCAGCGTTGGCAGGCCCTTCAATTCACCCCTCCACTTT; cdr3_aa: CASSVGRPFNSPLHF; clone_size: few; v_call: TRBV7-9; j_call: TRBJ1-6; d_call: -
cdr3_nt: TGCAGCGTGCGTCGGAACACTGAAGCTTTCTTT; cdr3_aa: CSVRRNTEAFF; clone_size: many; v_call: TRBV29-1; j_call: TRBJ1-1; d_call: -
cdr3_nt: TGTGCCATCAGTGGGGGTAGGGACAGGGGATACAATGAGCAGTTCTTC; cdr3_aa: CAISGGRDRGYNEQFF; clone_size: few; v_call: TRBV10-3; j_call: TRBJ2-1; d_call: TRBD1
cdr3_nt: TGCGCCAGCAGCTTGAGTTATGCGGATGGCGGGTACGAGCAGTACTTC; cdr3_aa: CASSLSYADGGYEQYF; clone_size: -; v_call: TRBV5-1; j_call: TRBJ2-7; d_call: -
cdr3_nt: TGTGCCAGCTCACCACCGGGACTAGCCAGGCACGAGCAGTACTTC; cdr3_aa: CASSPPGLARHEQYF; clone_size: few; v_call: TRBV18; j_call: TRBJ2-7; d_call: TRBD2
cdr3_nt: TGCGCCAGCAGCTTACGTACGGACAGCCCCTACGAGCAGTACTTC; cdr3_aa: CASSLRTDSPYEQYF; clone_size: few; v_call: TRBV5-1; j_call: TRBJ2-7; d_call: -
cdr3_nt: TGTGCCAGCAGTCGAAGTCGGATGGCGGAGCAGTACTTC; cdr3_aa: CASSRSRMAEQYF; clone_size: -; v_call: TRBV12-3/TRBV12-4; j_call: TRBJ2-7; d_call: -
cdr3_nt: TGTGCCAGCACGCGCGACACTGAAGCTTTCTTT; cdr3_aa: CASTRDTEAFF; clone_size: few; v_call: TRBV6-1; j_call: TRBJ1-1; d_call: -
cdr3_nt: TGCAGCGTTGGGTCGGAGCAGCAGTTCTTC; cdr3_aa: CSVGSEQQFF; clone_size: many; v_call: TRBV29-1; j_call: TRBJ2-1; d_call: -
cdr3_nt: TGCGCCAGCAGCCTCCTTGGTTCGCTCCTCACAGATACGCAGTATTTT; cdr3_aa: CASSLLGSLLTDTQYF; clone_size: -; v_call: TRBV5-1; j_call: TRBJ2-3; d_call: -
cdr3_nt: TGCAGCGTTGGTCCTAGCGGGGGGTCCACAGATACGCAGTATTTT; cdr3_aa: CSVGPSGGSTDTQYF; clone_size: -; v_call: TRBV29-1; j_call: TRBJ2-3; d_call: TRBD2
cdr3_nt: TGTGCCTGGAGTACAGGGGAGGGTCAGCCCCAGCATTTT; cdr3_aa: CAWSTGEGQPQHF; clone_size: -; v_call: TRBV30; j_call: TRBJ1-5; d_call: TRBD1
cdr3_nt: TGCAGTGCCACCGGGACCGGGAGTGAAAAACTGTTTTTT; cdr3_aa: CSATGTGSEKLFF; clone_size: -; v_call: TRBV20-1; j_call: TRBJ1-4; d_call: -
cdr3_nt: TGTGCCAGCAGCAAAACAGGGACCCTCCTCCTTACCGGGGAGCTGTTTTTT; cdr3_aa: CASSKTGTLLLTGELFF; clone_size: -; v_call: TRBV7-8; j_call: TRBJ2-2; d_call: -
cdr3_nt: TGTGCCAGCAGCCGGGACTATGGCGAGCAGTACTTC; cdr3_aa: CASSRDYGEQYF; clone_size: -; v_call: TRBV7-2; j_call: TRBJ2-7; d_call: TRBD2
cdr3_nt: TGTGCCAGCAGCTTATTCCGGGACAGCTATGGCTACACCTTC; cdr3_aa: CASSLFRDSYGYTF; clone_size: -; v_call: TRBV11-2; j_call: TRBJ1-2; d_call: TRBD1
cdr3_nt: TGCGCCAGCAGCCAAGGCTGGGTGGGGACCTACGAGCAGTACTTC; cdr3_aa: CASSQGWVGTYEQYF; clone_size: once; v_call: TRBV4-3; j_call: TRBJ2-7; d_call: -
cdr3_nt: TGCAGCGTTTCGGGAGGGGGCCGGGAGCAGTACTTC; cdr3_aa: CSVSGGGREQYF; clone_size: few; v_call: TRBV29-1; j_call: TRBJ2-7; d_call: -
cdr3_nt: TGCGCCAGCAGCTTGGGGGCCCGGGCAGATACGCAGTATTTT; cdr3_aa: CASSLGARADTQYF; clone_size: -; v_call: TRBV5-1; j_call: TRBJ2-3; d_call: -
cdr3_nt: TGTGCCACCAGTGATCGAAGTGGACACAACCAAGAGACCCAGTACTTC; cdr3_aa: CATSDRSGHNQETQYF; clone_size: few; v_call: TRBV24-1; j_call: TRBJ2-5; d_call: -
cdr3_nt: TGCAGTGCCGTAAGACGGATTAATCAGCCCCAGCATTTT; cdr3_aa: CSAVRRINQPQHF; clone_size: few; v_call: TRBV20-1; j_call: TRBJ1-5; d_call: -
cdr3_nt: TGCGCCAGCAGCCCATCCCCAGGTCACTTCGACGAGCAGTACTTC; cdr3_aa: CASSPSPGHFDEQYF; clone_size: -; v_call: TRBV4-1; j_call: TRBJ2-7; d_call: -
cdr3_nt: TGCGCCAGCACCCCAGGGGGGGCCGGACGAGAGACCCAGTACTTC; cdr3_aa: CASTPGGAGRETQYF; clone_size: few; v_call: TRBV5-1; j_call: TRBJ2-5; d_call: -
cdr3_nt: TGCGCCAGCACCGGGGTTGGGGGGGATACGCAGTATTTT; cdr3_aa: CASTGVGGDTQYF; clone_size: few; v_call: TRBV5-1; j_call: TRBJ2-3; d_call: -
cdr3_nt: TGTGCCAGCAGTTTAGGGGGGAAGGGAGCCTACGAGCAGTACTTC; cdr3_aa: CASSLGGKGAYEQYF; clone_size: few; v_call: TRBV12-3/TRBV12-4; j_call: TRBJ2-7; d_call: -
cdr3_nt: TGTGCCAGCAGCGGACCGGACAATGAGCAGTTCTTC; cdr3_aa: CASSGPDNEQFF; clone_size: few; v_call: TRBV11-2; j_call: TRBJ2-1; d_call: -
cdr3_nt: TGTGCCAGCAGTTTAAGGGACAGGCTTGAAGCTTTCTTT; cdr3_aa: CASSLRDRLEAFF; clone_size: -; v_call: TRBV12-3/TRBV12-4; j_call: TRBJ1-1; d_call: TRBD1
cdr3_nt: TGTGCCAGCAGCGCATCGACTAGCGGGGGGTTTTATGGCACAGATACGCAGTATTTT; cdr3_aa: CASSASTSGGFYGTDTQYF; clone_size: few; v_call: TRBV9; j_call: TRBJ2-3; d_call: TRBD2
cdr3_nt: TGTGCCACCAGTGATGGGACAGAGAAGGCTTTCTTT; cdr3_aa: CATSDGTEKAFF; clone_size: few; v_call: TRBV24-1; j_call: TRBJ1-1; d_call: TRBD1
cdr3_nt: TGTGCCAGCAGCTTAGTTAGCGGGAGGGGGTCCGATACGCAGTATTTT; cdr3_aa: CASSLVSGRGSDTQYF; clone_size: once; v_call: TRBV7-8; j_call: TRBJ2-3; d_call: TRBD2
cdr3_nt: TGCAGTGCTAGAGATTCACGGCCCTATGGCTACACCTTC; cdr3_aa: CSARDSRPYGYTF; clone_size: few; v_call: TRBV20-1; j_call: TRBJ1-2; d_call: -
cdr3_nt: TGCAGTGCTCCCAGGGGGGGCTTTGGGGCCCAAGAGACCCAGTACTTC; cdr3_aa: CSAPRGGFGAQETQYF; clone_size: few; v_call: TRBV20-1; j_call: TRBJ2-5; d_call: -
cdr3_nt: TGTGCCAGCAGCCAAGATCCCAGCGGACAAAACACCGGGGAGCTGTTTTTT; cdr3_aa: CASSQDPSGQNTGELFF; clone_size: few; v_call: TRBV4-2; j_call: TRBJ2-2; d_call: -
cdr3_nt: TGTGCCAGCAGCCAATTTGGGACAGGGATACACACCATATATTTT; cdr3_aa: CASSQFGTGIHTIYF; clone_size: few; v_call: TRBV14; j_call: TRBJ1-3; d_call: TRBD1
cdr3_nt: TGTGCCACCGCGGACAGGGCCGAGCAGTACTTC; cdr3_aa: CATADRAEQYF; clone_size: -; v_call: TRBV28; j_call: TRBJ2-7; d_call: TRBD1
cdr3_nt: TGTGCCAGCAGCCGGATGACAGGGGGGCCGGGCGAGCAGTACTTC; cdr3_aa: CASSRMTGGPGEQYF; clone_size: -; v_call: TRBV6-2/TRBV6-3; j_call: TRBJ2-7; d_call: TRBD1
cdr3_nt: TGCAGTGCTGCCAAGGGGGCGCGCCAGTTCTTC; cdr3_aa: CSAAKGARQFF; clone_size: few; v_call: TRBV20-1; j_call: TRBJ2-1; d_call: TRBD1
cdr3_nt: TGCAGCGTTGAGGGCAGGTTTGCAGATACGCAGTATTTT; cdr3_aa: CSVEGRFADTQYF; clone_size: -; v_call: TRBV29-1; j_call: TRBJ2-3; d_call: -
cdr3_nt: TGTGCCAGCAGTTCAGGGTCCAGCAATCAGCCCCAGCATTTT; cdr3_aa: CASSSGSSNQPQHF; clone_size: few; v_call: TRBV28; j_call: TRBJ1-5; d_call: -
cdr3_nt: TGCAGTGCCGTCTGGGACATTTCCTACGAGCAGTACTTC; cdr3_aa: CSAVWDISYEQYF; clone_size: -; v_call: TRBV20-1; j_call: TRBJ2-7; d_call: -
cdr3_nt: TGTGCCAGCAGTCAGGGACAGGGAGAGACCCAGTACTTC; cdr3_aa: CASSQGQGETQYF; clone_size: -; v_call: TRBV12-3/TRBV12-4; j_call: TRBJ2-5; d_call: TRBD1
cdr3_nt: TGTGCCAGCAGCTCGCCCAGGGGACTAGCGGGAGGGCTTTTTCTGTATTTT; cdr3_aa: CASSSPRGLAGGLFLYF; clone_size: -; v_call: TRBV7-2; j_call: TRBJ2-3; d_call: TRBD2
cdr3_nt: TGTGCCAGCAGGCGGGACAGGCGAGAAACCGGGGAGCTGTTTTTT; cdr3_aa: CASRRDRRETGELFF; clone_size: -; v_call: TRBV27; j_call: TRBJ2-2; d_call: TRBD1
cdr3_nt: TGCAGTGCTGCCCCTAGCGGGAGAGGGGGTGAGCAGTTCTTC; cdr3_aa: CSAAPSGRGGEQFF; clone_size: -; v_call: TRBV20-1; j_call: TRBJ2-1; d_call: TRBD2
cdr3_nt: TGCAGCGTAGCGGAAAGCGCCCCGGAGACCCAGTACTTC; cdr3_aa: CSVAESAPETQYF; clone_size: many; v_call: TRBV29-1; j_call: TRBJ2-5; d_call: -
cdr3_nt: TGTGCCAGCAGCGTAGTGAGTCAGGGTCCCAATGAGCAGTTCTTC; cdr3_aa: CASSVVSQGPNEQFF; clone_size: -; v_call: TRBV9; j_call: TRBJ2-1; d_call: -
cdr3_nt: TGTGCCACGAGACAGGGGCGGTGGACTGAAGCTTTCTTT; cdr3_aa: CATRQGRWTEAFF; clone_size: -; v_call: TRBV28; j_call: TRBJ1-1; d_call: TRBD1
cdr3_nt: TGCGCCAGCAGCCCCCTCTCAGGCAGGGCGACGGATGAGCAGTTCTTC; cdr3_aa: CASSPLSGRATDEQFF; clone_size: few; v_call: TRBV5-1; j_call: TRBJ2-1; d_call: -
cdr3_nt: TGTGCCAGCAGACTCCCCCCGGGACAAGGCCCCCGGGGCACCGGGGAGCTGTTTTTT; cdr3_aa: CASRLPPGQGPRGTGELFF; clone_size: few; v_call: TRBV6-1; j_call: TRBJ2-2; d_call: -
cdr3_nt: TGTGCCAGCAGCCAGGGACGCAGCAGCACAGATACGCAGTATTTT; cdr3_aa: CASSQGRSSTDTQYF; clone_size: -; v_call: TRBV7-2; j_call: TRBJ2-3; d_call: -
cdr3_nt: TGTGCCAGTAGCGACAGGGCGGCTAGCAATCAGCCCCAGCATTTT; cdr3_aa: CASSDRAASNQPQHF; clone_size: few; v_call: TRBV19; j_call: TRBJ1-5; d_call: TRBD1
cdr3_nt: TGTGCCAGCAGCTCTAGGGGTTGGGGACCTTCGAACACCGGGGAGCTGTTTTTT; cdr3_aa: CASSSRGWGPSNTGELFF; clone_size: few; v_call: TRBV7-8; j_call: TRBJ2-2; d_call: -
cdr3_nt: TGCGCCAGCAGCTTGTCACTAGCGGAGAGAGAGACCCAGTACTTC; cdr3_aa: CASSLSLAERETQYF; clone_size: -; v_call: TRBV5-1; j_call: TRBJ2-5; d_call: TRBD2
cdr3_nt: TGCAGTGCTCAGGGGAGGGGGGGCCGAAATGAGCAGTTCTTC; cdr3_aa: CSAQGRGGRNEQFF; clone_size: few; v_call: TRBV20-1; j_call: TRBJ2-1; d_call: -
cdr3_nt: TGTGCCAGCAGCTTGGGGGGCGCGGCTTTCTTT; cdr3_aa: CASSLGGAAFF; clone_size: -; v_call: TRBV5-5; j_call: TRBJ1-1; d_call: -
cdr3_nt: TGTGCCAGCAGCCCCCGTGCTAGCGGGAGCCCTCTATCCTACAATGAGCAGTTCTTC; cdr3_aa: CASSPRASGSPLSYNEQFF; clone_size: few; v_call: TRBV4-2; j_call: TRBJ2-1; d_call: TRBD2